These 15 T cell receptor beta chains came from one sample sequenced in a study of radiation and T cells in renal cell carcinoma. Time point in this sample: blood 4 weeks post-SBRT, at nephrectomy. Specified treatment: 15 Gy SBRT to primary tumor, nephrectomy 4 weeks later. Only in-frame clones appear in the TCRdb table, and some are missing; sequencing was by immunoSEQ multiplex PCR. This table holds 130,000 to 150,000 clones, 70% to 90% found once. The starting material was blood, obtained from a patient whose treatment included radiotherapy and nephrectomy. The receptors come from a woman aged 45-65 years with renal cell carcinoma.

The V gene is TRBV7-2, the J gene TRBJ2-5; D is unresolved. Trimming left V 3 bases short and J 7 bases short, with 6 bases between. Looked up from germline, CDR1 is SGHTA and CDR2 is FQGNSA. This CDR3 comprises 11 residues. DNA of the CDR3: TGTGCCAGCAGCTTGTTCCCGACCCAGTACTTC. This codes for CASSLFPTQYF.

The chain uses TRBV2 and TRBJ1-2; D is uncertain. The V end lost 3 bases, the J end lost 7 bases, and 12 bases lay between the germline ends. There are 13 residues in the CDR3. The V gene's germline CDR1 is SNHLY and CDR2 FYNNEI. This CDR3 reads CASSDSTLGGYTF. The CDR3 nucleotides read TGTGCCAGCAGTGATAGCACTCTCGGTGGCTACACCTTC.

The V gene is TRBV5-1, the J gene TRBJ2-7; D possibly corresponds to TRBD1 (6 bases). The V gene lost 0 bases and the J gene lost 6 bases, with 22 bases spanning the gap. Germline V CDR1 and CDR2: SGHRS, YFSETQ. The CDR3 is 17 residues long. The CDR3 DNA follows: TGCGCCAGCAGCTTGGGGGGGCAGGAATTCGTCGAGGCCGAGCAGTACTTC. Its protein is CASSLGGQEFVEAEQYF.

The V and J genes are TRBV6-5 and TRBJ1-5; tentative D call: TRBD1 (6 bases). Germline V gene sequence: CDR1 MNHEY, CDR2 SVGAGI. This CDR3 contains 14 residues. The V end was cut by 8 bases, the J end by 3 bases, with 14 bases between. DNA of the CDR3: TGTGCCAGCCGGCGGCCGGGGGCCAATCAGCCCCAGCATTTT. Amino acid sequence: CASRRPGANQPQHF.

The chain combines TRBV7-9 with TRBJ2-5; maybe TRBD2 (5 bases). The V end was cut by 0 bases, the J end by 2 bases, with 13 bases between. There are 16 residues in the CDR3. Germline CDR1 and CDR2: SEHNR and FQNEAQ (reference sequence). The CDR3 DNA reads as TGTGCCAGCAGCTTAGCGCTGAGGGCCGTTCAAGAGACCCAGTACTTC. Translation: CASSLALRAVQETQYF.

The sample holds one count of this clone. The chain joins TRBV27 to TRBJ1-2; 7 positions agree with TRBD1. Germline V gene sequence: CDR1 MNHEY, CDR2 SMNVEV (reference sequence). V dropped 0 bases and J dropped 8; count of bases not matched to a gene: 9. This CDR3 has 15 residues. CDR3 bases: TGTGCCAGCAGTTTATCCGGCCCTGCAGGGGGAGGCTACACCTTC. Translating it yields CASSLSGPAGGGYTF.

The V and J genes are TRBV2 and TRBJ1-4; TRBD1 matches at 7 bases. The V segment lost 3 bases and the J segment 6 bases; nucleotides outside the gene matches: 10. The germline gives CDR1 SNHLY, CDR2 FYNNEI. This CDR3 spans 16 amino acids. This chain's CDR3 is CASSDRQGGGYEKLFF. The CDR3 DNA is TGTGCCAGCAGTGATAGGCAGGGGGGCGGATATGAAAAACTGTTTTTT.

The rearrangement joins TRBV28 to TRBJ2-7; tentatively, D is TRBD2 (6 bases). The CDR3 has 15 residues. Germline V gene lookup returns CDR1 MDHEN and CDR2 SYDVKM. V shed 6 bases and J shed 1 base, with 16 bases lying between them. In DNA, the CDR3 is TGTGCCAGCAGCACCCTCGGAGGGCCTTCCTACGAGCAGTACTTC. Protein: CASSTLGGPSYEQYF.

V usage is TRBV7-2 and J usage is TRBJ1-2; D ambiguous. This CDR3 is built from 13 residues. Trimming took 5 bases from V and 3 from J, leaving 10 bases between them. CDR1 is SGHTA and CDR2 is FQGNSA in the germline V gene. The CDR3 sequence is CASSVPVDYGYTF. CDR3 in DNA: TGTGCCAGCAGCGTTCCCGTGGACTATGGCTACACCTTC. Supplemented by reference TRBV7-2 and TRBJ1-2, the full variable domain reads GAGVSQSPSNKVTEKGKDVELRCDPISGHTALYWYRQSLGQGLEFLIYFQGNSAPDKSGLPSDRFSAERTGGSVSTLTIQRTQQEDSAVYLCASSVPVDYGYTFGSGTRLTVV.

V is TRBV19 and J is TRBJ1-6; D call uncertain. Between the trimmed V and J ends, which lost 0 bases and 14 bases, there was a span of 11 bases. The V gene's germline CDR1 is LNHDA and CDR2 SQIVND (reference sequence). This CDR3 has 13 amino acids. For the CDR3, the DNA is TGTGCCAGTAGTATAGAGACACCCGGGGCCCTCCACTTT. It codes for CASSIETPGALHF.

The genes are TRBV4-3 and TRBJ2-1; the match to TRBD2 covers 7 bases. Germline trimming cut 0 bases from V and 5 bases from J; bases unmatched to any gene: 4. The CDR3 totals 15 residues. Per the germline V gene, CDR1 is LGHNA and CDR2 is YSLEER. In DNA, the CDR3 is TGCGCCAGCAGCCAAGACGGACTAGACAACAATGAGCAGTTCTTC. Translation: CASSQDGLDNNEQFF.

The chain uses TRBV28 and TRBJ1-2; a possible D gene is TRBD1 (6 bases). Trimming took off 8 bases at V and 3 bases at J, with 10 bases between the two ends. The CDR3 spans 12 residues. Germline CDR1 MDHEN, CDR2 SYDVKM. The CDR3 loop is CASLRQDYGYTF. In DNA, the CDR3 is TGTGCCAGCTTACGACAGGACTATGGCTACACCTTC.

As regards this clone: The sample carries other DNA sequences with the same CDR3. The V and J genes are TRBV14 and TRBJ1-6; no reliable D call. Trimming removed 3 bases from V and 2 bases from J, with 5 bases in between. The CDR3 length is 14 residues. Germline CDR1 and CDR2: SGHDN and FVKESK. As DNA, the CDR3 is TGTGCCAGCAGCCAGGGGACCTATAATTCACCCCTCCACTTT. As protein: CASSQGTYNSPLHF.

The rearrangement links TRBV7-2 to TRBJ2-5; 10 positions match TRBD2. V shed 1 base and J 5 bases; nucleotides not matched to a gene: 7. The CDR3 runs 16 residues. Germline CDR1 SGHTA, CDR2 FQGNSA. The CDR3 region has the DNA TGTGCCAGCAGCTTAGGATCTAGCGGGGGACCCGAGACCCAGTACTTC. This gives the protein CASSLGSSGGPETQYF.

The chain employs TRBV9 and TRBJ2-7; 7 nucleotides match TRBD2. Germline V gene sequence: CDR1 SGDLS, CDR2 YYNGEE. This CDR3 has 15 residues. The V and J ends lost 3 bases and 7 bases, in that order; junction bases with no gene match: 13. In DNA, the CDR3 is TGTGCCAGCAGCGCCGGGGGGACTTCTTTCGGGGAGCAGTACTTC. Its protein is CASSAGGTSFGEQYF.